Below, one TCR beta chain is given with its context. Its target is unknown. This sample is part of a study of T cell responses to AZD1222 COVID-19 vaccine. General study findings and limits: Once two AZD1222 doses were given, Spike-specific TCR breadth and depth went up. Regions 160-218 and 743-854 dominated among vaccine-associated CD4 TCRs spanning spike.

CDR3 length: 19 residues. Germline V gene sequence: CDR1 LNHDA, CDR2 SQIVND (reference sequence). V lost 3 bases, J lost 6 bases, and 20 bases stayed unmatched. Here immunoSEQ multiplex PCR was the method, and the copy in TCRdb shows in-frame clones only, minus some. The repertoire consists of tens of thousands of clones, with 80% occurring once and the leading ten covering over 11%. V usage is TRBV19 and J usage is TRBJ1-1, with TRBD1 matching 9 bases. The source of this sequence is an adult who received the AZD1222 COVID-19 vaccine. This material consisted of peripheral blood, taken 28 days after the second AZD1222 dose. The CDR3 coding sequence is TGTGCCAGTAGTATTGGGCCCGGGGGGACAGGGAACAGGAGGGCTGAAGCTTTCTTT. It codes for CASSIGPGGTGNRRAEAFF.